These 26 T cell receptor beta chains were sequenced from one sample in a study of memory CD4+ T cells and cytomegalovirus serostatus. Clones were sequenced by immunoSEQ multiplex PCR, and TCRdb holds only the in-frame ones, with some missing. The sample lists about 58,000 clones, more than 70% occurring once. The sort gate was single viable CD3+CD4+CD8-CD45RO+ cells for memory CD4+ T cells. The source material was memory CD4+ T cells from blood. Receptor source: an adult in good health and CMV-seronegative. Some clones in this sample may be carry-over from other donors' samples.

The V call is TRBV7-5, the J call TRBJ1-5; whether TRBD1, the table's D call, matches the DNA was not checked. TRBV7-5 is marked as a pseudogene. The CDR3 spans 17 residues. CDR3 residues: CARSLTLTGGSNQPQHF. The CDR3 DNA reads TGTGCCAGAAGCCTCACGTTGACAGGGGGGAGCAATCAGCCCCAGCATTTT.

The chain employs TRBV4-1 and TRBJ1-5; TRBD1 matches at 7 bases. Germline assignment: CDR1 MGHRA and CDR2 YSYEKL. The trim removed 3 bases at V and 9 bases at J, leaving 17 bases unmatched. The CDR3 has 17 amino acids. CDR3 residues: CASSQVRDSGGVVPQHF. CDR3 nucleotides: TGCGCCAGCAGCCAGGTACGGGACTCAGGGGGGGTTGTGCCCCAGCATTTT.

This chain uses TRBV6-5 with TRBJ2-7; TRBD1 aligns across 9 bases. The V segment lost 3 bases and the J segment 7 bases; nucleotides outside the gene matches: 10. CDR3 length equals 15 residues. Looked up from germline, CDR1 is MNHEY and CDR2 is SVGAGI. CDR3 loop: CASSYPGQGPREQYF. The CDR3 bases are TGTGCCAGCAGTTATCCGGGACAGGGCCCCAGAGAGCAGTACTTC.

The chain has TRBV6-5 and TRBJ2-5; 7 bases fit TRBD2. The CDR3 covers 15 residues. With V trimmed by 2 bases and J by 4 bases, 7 bases remained unmatched. Germline loops: CDR1 MNHEY, CDR2 SVGAGI. The CDR3 loop is CASSYGEGVGETQYF. The CDR3 nucleotides read TGTGCCAGCAGTTACGGGGAGGGTGTAGGAGAGACCCAGTACTTC.

In this sample, this clone turned up once. The J gene is TRBJ2-3, the V gene TRBV28, with D unclear. Trimming took 6 bases from V and 11 from J, leaving 18 bases between them. This CDR3 has 13 residues. CDR1 MDHEN and CDR2 SYDVKM come from the germline V gene. CDR3 sequence reads: CASSPPHSWGQYF. CDR3 bases: TGTGCCAGCAGCCCCCCCCACTCTTGGGGGCAGTATTTT.

The V call is TRBV7-2, the J call TRBJ2-7; 10 bases line up with TRBD2. In germline, CDR1 is SGHTA, CDR2 FQGNSA. This CDR3 is built from 14 residues. The V segment lost 5 bases and the J segment 4 bases; nucleotides outside the gene matches: 5. The CDR3 DNA follows: TGTGCCAGCAGCCCGGGACTAGCGAAATACGAGCAGTACTTC. This gives the protein CASSPGLAKYEQYF.

The V call is TRBV5-3, the J call TRBJ1-4, with unresolved D. TRBV5-3 is labeled an ORF, and its function is uncertain. The CDR3 contains 13 residues. The V end was cut by 4 bases, the J end by 8 bases, with 12 bases between. CDR3 sequence reads: CARSPPGPEKLFF. The CDR3 DNA reads as TGTGCCAGAAGCCCTCCTGGACCCGAAAAACTGTTTTTT.

This clone was counted a few times. This sequence joins TRBV7-2 and TRBJ1-6; D may be TRBD1 (5 bases). This CDR3 comprises 16 residues. Between the trimmed V and J ends, which lost 0 bases and 10 bases, there was a span of 16 bases. Germline V gene lookup returns CDR1 SGHTA and CDR2 FQGNSA. The CDR3 DNA reads TGTGCCAGCAGCTTAGCCGGGCAGGGCCTAGGATCACCCCTCCACTTT. This sequence encodes CASSLAGQGLGSPLHF. The complete variable domain, with remaining parts taken from reference TRBV7-2 and TRBJ1-6, reads GAGVSQSPSNKVTEKGKDVELRCDPISGHTALYWYRQSLGQGLEFLIYFQGNSAPDKSGLPSDRFSAERTGGSVSTLTIQRTQQEDSAVYLCASSLAGQGLGSPLHFGNGTRLTVT.

This chain uses TRBV9 with TRBJ1-1, with D maybe TRBD1 (5 bases). Germline assignment: CDR1 SGDLS and CDR2 YYNGEE. V was pared by 4 bases and J by 1 base, with 23 bases between. The CDR3 covers 18 residues. Here the CDR3 reads CASSTRGAGSTGNTEAFF. The CDR3 nucleotides read TGTGCCAGCAGCACCCGAGGGGCAGGGAGCACAGGGAACACTGAAGCTTTCTTT.

The V and J genes are TRBV7-2 and TRBJ2-3; 13 nucleotides line up with TRBD2. Unmatched junction bases numbered 2, after V lost 5 bases and J lost 0 bases. The CDR3 is made up of 16 amino acids. Germline loops: CDR1 SGHTA, CDR2 FQGNSA. CDR3 loop: CASSPTSGRSTDTQYF. CDR3 nucleotide sequence: TGTGCCAGCAGCCCGACTAGCGGGAGGAGCACAGATACGCAGTATTTT.

V gene TRBV2 combines with J gene TRBJ1-2; TRBD1 matches 7 bases. The V segment lost 6 bases and the J segment 13 bases; nucleotides outside the gene matches: 17. This CDR3 is 14 amino acids long. Germline assignment: CDR1 SNHLY and CDR2 FYNNEI. The CDR3 DNA reads as TGTGCCAGCAGCGCCGGGCAGGGGGGCTTTAAAACCACCTTC. As protein: CASSAGQGGFKTTF.

The chain links TRBV6-1 to TRBJ1-5; no reliable D call. V lost 1 base and J lost 0, with 7 bases in between. The germline CDR1 and CDR2 sequences are MNHNS and SASEGT. This CDR3 is built from 15 residues. The CDR3 nucleotides are TGTGCCAGCAGTGAAGGCGGACCTAGCAATCAGCCCCAGCATTTT. Its translation: CASSEGGPSNQPQHF.

This clone was observed a few times. This chain links TRBV5-6 with TRBJ1-6; 10 bases align to TRBD1. Germline CDR1 is SGHDT and CDR2 is YYEEEE. After removal of 3 bases from V and 8 bases from J, the junction contained 8 bases not matched to a gene. The CDR3 is 16 residues long. CDR3 region: CASSSRAGQGDSPLHF. The DNA for the CDR3 is TGTGCCAGCAGCTCCCGCGCCGGACAGGGGGATTCACCCCTCCACTTT.

In its sample, this clone was seen a few times. V and J are TRBV19 and TRBJ1-6; D may be TRBD1 (5 bases). The CDR3 length is 14 residues. With 9 bases removed from V and 8 bases from J, the gap between germline ends came to 17 bases. Germline V lookup: CDR1 LNHDA, CDR2 SQIVND (reference sequence). In DNA form, the CDR3 reads TGTGCCAGCTCGGCCCGGGGCTCTCATTCACCCCTCCACTTT. Amino acids: CASSARGSHSPLHF.

The CDR3 nucleotides are TGTGCCAGCAGCCCACTAGCGGGAGTTCCCAATGAGCAGTTCTTC. It encodes CASSPLAGVPNEQFF. This chain links TRBV7-9 with TRBJ2-1, with 11 bases fitting TRBD2. J was trimmed by 6 bases and V by 5 bases; bases with no gene match: 6. CDR3 length equals 15 residues. Germline V gives CDR1 SEHNR, CDR2 FQNEAQ (reference sequence).

The rearrangement uses TRBV4-1 and TRBJ1-4; 7 nucleotides align to TRBD1. The trim removed 1 base at V and 7 bases at J, leaving 9 bases unmatched. The germline V gene encodes CDR1 MGHRA and CDR2 YSYEKL. The CDR3 runs 16 residues. CDR3 bases: TGCGCCAGCAGCCAAGCGACAGGGCAGGGGAGTGAAAAACTGTTTTTT. This sequence encodes CASSQATGQGSEKLFF.

The V and J genes are TRBV18 and TRBJ2-7; the D gene could be TRBD1 or TRBD2 (5 bases each). There are 14 residues in the CDR3. CDR1 and CDR2 from the germline V gene are KGHSH and LQKENI. Trimming removed 2 bases at V and 0 bases at J, with 8 bases between. The CDR3 bases are TGTGCCAGCTCACCAAAGGGACCCTCCTACGAGCAGTACTTC. Translating it yields CASSPKGPSYEQYF.

The chain couples TRBV15 to TRBJ2-6; D is ambiguous. This CDR3 spans 17 amino acids. Germline V lookup: CDR1 LNHNV, CDR2 YYDKDF (reference sequence). The V end lost 3 bases, the J end lost 0 bases, and 12 bases lay between the germline ends. The CDR3 loop is CATSRKGSSSGANVLTF. CDR3 DNA: TGTGCCACCAGCAGGAAAGGAAGTAGCTCTGGGGCCAACGTCCTGACTTTC.

This chain links TRBV20-1 with TRBJ2-1, with 7 positions matching TRBD2. The junction had 5 bases not matched to a gene; V was cut back by 6 bases and J by 12 bases. The CDR3 loop spans 10 amino acids. The germline gives CDR1 DFQATT, CDR2 SNEGSKA (reference sequence). CDR3 coding DNA: TGCAGTGCGGGGCGGGGGACGCAGTTCTTC. The encoded protein is CSAGRGTQFF.

V gene TRBV29-1 combines with J gene TRBJ1-3, with a weak D call TRBD1 (6 bases). Germline lookup yields CDR1 SQVTM and CDR2 ANQGSEA. V was cut by 1 base and J by 4 bases, with 11 bases left in between. The CDR3 spans 14 residues. In DNA, the CDR3 is TGCAGCGTTGAAGGGGGCAGGGGCGGAAACACCATATATTTT. Its protein product is CSVEGGRGGNTIYF.

V is TRBV4-3 and J is TRBJ2-1; TRBD2 aligns across 8 bases. Germline loops: CDR1 LGHNA, CDR2 YSLEER. The CDR3 contains 18 residues. Losses at the gene ends were 0 bases for V and 0 bases for J; bases not matched to a gene: 7. CDR3: CASSQDSGVARSYNEQFF. CDR3 sequence (DNA): TGCGCCAGCAGCCAAGATAGCGGGGTAGCGCGCTCCTACAATGAGCAGTTCTTC.

V is TRBV7-2 and J is TRBJ2-7; 11 positions agree with TRBD2. This CDR3 contains 16 residues. The junction had 8 bases not matched to a gene; V was cut back by 1 base and J by 6 bases. Germline V gene lookup returns CDR1 SGHTA and CDR2 FQGNSA. The CDR3 loop is CASSLGTSGLGREQYF. Here the CDR3 DNA reads TGTGCCAGCAGCTTAGGGACTAGCGGGCTTGGCCGCGAGCAGTACTTC.

The gene calls are TRBV18 and TRBJ2-7; TRBD2 might be the D (6 bases). This CDR3 comprises 15 residues. Deletions cut 3 bases from V and 2 bases from J, with 14 bases between. CDR1 is KGHSH and CDR2 is LQKENI in the germline V gene. The CDR3 loop reads CASSPRGRETYEQYF. The CDR3 bases are TGTGCCAGCTCACCGCGGGGCAGGGAAACCTACGAGCAGTACTTC.

The rearrangement links TRBV5-6 to TRBJ1-5, with D tentatively TRBD1 (6 bases). V lost 5 bases and J 4 bases, leaving 16 bases between the germline ends. The CDR3 loop spans 15 amino acids. Germline CDR1 and CDR2: SGHDT and YYEEEE. For the CDR3, the DNA is TGTGCCAGCAGTTCTCAAACAGGGTATAATCAGCCCCAGCATTTT. Translated, it gives CASSSQTGYNQPQHF.

As to this clone: A junction boundary mismatches the germline segment, possibly from a read error. The chain couples TRBV7-7 to TRBJ2-5; D is unresolved. Germline lookup yields CDR1 SSHAT and CDR2 FNYEAQ (reference sequence). The CDR3 is 12 amino acids. The CDR3 protein is CASSFLGGTQYF. The CDR3 coding sequence is TGTGCTAGCAGCTTCCTGGGCGGGACCCAGTACTTC. Variable domain in full (rest from reference TRBV7-7 and TRBJ2-5): GAGVSQSPRYKVTKRGQDVTLRCDPISSHATLYWYQQALGQGPEFLTYFNYEAQPDKSGLPSDRFSAERPEGSISTLTIQRTEQRDSAMYRCASSFLGGTQYFGPGTRLLVL.

This rearrangement joins TRBV14 to TRBJ2-6; TRBD1 might be the D (6 bases). The germline V gene has CDR1 SGHDN and CDR2 FVKESK. CDR3 size: 14 residues. Trimming stripped 8 bases from V and 2 bases from J, with 10 bases between. CDR3 region: CASATGPGANVLTF. CDR3 DNA sequence: TGTGCCAGCGCCACAGGGCCTGGGGCCAACGTCCTGACTTTC.